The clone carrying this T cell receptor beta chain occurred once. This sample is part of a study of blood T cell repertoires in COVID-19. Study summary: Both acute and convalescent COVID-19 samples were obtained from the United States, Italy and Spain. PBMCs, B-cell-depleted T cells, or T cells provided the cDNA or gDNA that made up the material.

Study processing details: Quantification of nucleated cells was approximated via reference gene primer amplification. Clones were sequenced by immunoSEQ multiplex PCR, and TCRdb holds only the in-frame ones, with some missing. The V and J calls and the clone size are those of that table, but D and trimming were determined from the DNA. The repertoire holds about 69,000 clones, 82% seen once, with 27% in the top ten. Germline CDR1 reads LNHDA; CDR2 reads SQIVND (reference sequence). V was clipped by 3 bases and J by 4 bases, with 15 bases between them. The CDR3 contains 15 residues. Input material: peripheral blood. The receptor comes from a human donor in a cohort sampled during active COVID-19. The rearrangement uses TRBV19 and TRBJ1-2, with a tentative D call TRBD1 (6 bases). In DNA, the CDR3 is TGTGCCAGTAGTATCTACAGGGACCCAGCCTATGGCTACACCTTC. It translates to CASSIYRDPAYGYTF.